Reported below is one T cell receptor (delta chain). Only a few counts were recorded for this clone. Its antigen remains undetermined. Base qualities are not provided; no much larger clone lies one nucleotide away. The sample has other DNA sequences that encode this CDR3 too. These data come from a study of Vδ1+ human thymocytes (dated by TCRdb to 2016 to 2018). Looking at the study overall: As a data resource, the study described the mRNA-level TRG and TRD CDR3 repertoires found in highly purified Vdelta1+ thymocytes taken from young children. Validation of the multiplex-based CDR3 amplicon strategy against 5'RACE-based CDR3 amplicon generation methods had been performed previously.

The paper's findings and limits, for the study overall: Many TRG clonotypes were found to be shared between donors (up to about 7x10^3), whereas TRD repertoires were found to be essentially private (max roughly 100 shared). Because unexpected Vdelta2 sequences could lead to misinterpretation of bulk repertoire data, the authors recommended using highly purified populations and validating at the single-cell level. Thymic TRG and TRD repertoires appeared highly polyclonal with Gaussian CDR3 length distributions, unlike oligoclonal peripheral blood repertoires. Despite high sort purity, approximately 19% of thymic TRD sequences were Vdelta2 (and few Vdelta3), unlike peripheral blood Vdelta1+ controls. Because no clustering by age or sex was seen, donors were not stratified by age or sex in the analyses.

RNA was extracted with the RNeasy mini kit and reverse transcribed using Superscript III. Multiplex PCR was used to generate CDR3 amplicons, with pooled V-gene forward primers and a constant-region reverse primer carrying Illumina adaptor overhangs. Amplicons were gel-purified, then indexed with Nextera index primers over about 8 extra PCR cycles and purified with AMPure XP beads. The libraries were sequenced on an Illumina MiSeq using paired-end 250 bp reads, dual indexing and a 20% PhiX spike-in. In the source study's methods: FastQC was used to check read quality, and ea-utils fastq-join was used to merge TRG read pairs. Annotation of sequences was performed with IMGT/HighV-QUEST, only productive sequences with unambiguous V-gene assignment were retained, and clonotypes were defined by identical CDR3 sequence. Downstream analysis used VDJtools 1.1.1, tcR 2.2.3, Treemap and vegan Shannon diversity in R 3.4.4. Public reads were reanalyzed in TCRdb with CATT, and rows carrying the same DNA were merged afterwards. These V and J calls rely on TCRdb rather than the paper's analysis. Present in this sample are roughly 50,000 delta-chain clones, roughly 15% of which were seen just once. Of the sample, 0.5% falls within the top ten clones.

Thymic samples were depleted of alphabeta T cells, then CD3+ TCRVdelta1+ TCRVdelta2- thymocytes were FACS-sorted. Sorted Vdelta1+ thymocyte purity ranged from about 96% to 99.6%. The thymic specimens were obtained from 8 paediatric patients who were undergoing corrective cardiac surgery and ranged in age from roughly 5 days to 15 months. Thymic tissue was dispersed, and mononuclear cells were isolated on a Histopaque-1077 density gradient. Staining used anti-TCRVdelta1 clone TS8.2, anti-TCRVdelta2 clone B6, anti-CD3 clone HIT3a and anti-TCRalphabeta clone IP26 antibodies. The CDR3 starts with the cysteine, ends with the phenylalanine, and has 18 residues. Just CDR3 DNA is preserved here, 54 bases in frame from base 1. V is trimmed back by 4 bases and J by 5 bases, and the junction contains 17 bases that no gene match accounts for. Sequences TSWWSYY (CDR1) and QGS (CDR2) are obtained from the germline V gene.

This TCR came from a boy under two years old who had congenital heart surgery. The chain is made from TRDV1 and TRDJ1; TRDD2 matches 9 bases in the middle. Sample: Vdelta1+ gamma-delta thymocytes from the thymus. In the paper's terms, the cell subset or site label means: FACS-sorted CD3+ TCRalphabeta- TCRVdelta1+ TCRVdelta2- thymocytes. CDR3 protein: CALGAPLPTGGYADKLIF. The nucleotide sequence reads TGTGCTCTTGGGGCACCCCTTCCTACGGGAGGATACGCAGATAAACTCATCTTT.